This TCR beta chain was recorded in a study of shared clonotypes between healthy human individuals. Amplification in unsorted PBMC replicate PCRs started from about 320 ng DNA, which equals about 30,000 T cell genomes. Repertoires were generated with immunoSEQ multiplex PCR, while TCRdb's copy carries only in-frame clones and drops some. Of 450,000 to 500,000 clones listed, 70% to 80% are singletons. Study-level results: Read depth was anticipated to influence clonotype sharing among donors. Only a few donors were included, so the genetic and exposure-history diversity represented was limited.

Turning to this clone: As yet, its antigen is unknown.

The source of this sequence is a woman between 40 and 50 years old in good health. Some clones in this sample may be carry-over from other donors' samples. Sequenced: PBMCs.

The CDR3 DNA sequence: TGTGCCAGCAGTTGGGACGCGAGCTCTGGAAACACCATATATTTT. As protein: CASSWDASSGNTIYF. J is TRBJ1-3 and V is TRBV6-5; D might be TRBD1 (5 bases). Trimming left V 4 bases short and J 0 bases short, with 10 bases between. The germline CDR1 and CDR2 sequences are MNHEY and SVGAGI. This CDR3 spans 15 amino acids.